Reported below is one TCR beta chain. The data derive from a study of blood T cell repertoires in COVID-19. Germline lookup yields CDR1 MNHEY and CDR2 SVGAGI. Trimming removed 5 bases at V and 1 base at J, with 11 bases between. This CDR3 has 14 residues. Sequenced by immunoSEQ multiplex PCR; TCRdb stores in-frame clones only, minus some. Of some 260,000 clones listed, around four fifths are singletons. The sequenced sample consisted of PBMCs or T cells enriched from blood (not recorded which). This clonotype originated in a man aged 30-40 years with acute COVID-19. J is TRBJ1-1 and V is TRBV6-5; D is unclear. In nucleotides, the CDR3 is TGTGCCAGCAGTCCAGGACTCGAGAACACTGAAGCTTTCTTT. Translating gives CASSPGLENTEAFF.